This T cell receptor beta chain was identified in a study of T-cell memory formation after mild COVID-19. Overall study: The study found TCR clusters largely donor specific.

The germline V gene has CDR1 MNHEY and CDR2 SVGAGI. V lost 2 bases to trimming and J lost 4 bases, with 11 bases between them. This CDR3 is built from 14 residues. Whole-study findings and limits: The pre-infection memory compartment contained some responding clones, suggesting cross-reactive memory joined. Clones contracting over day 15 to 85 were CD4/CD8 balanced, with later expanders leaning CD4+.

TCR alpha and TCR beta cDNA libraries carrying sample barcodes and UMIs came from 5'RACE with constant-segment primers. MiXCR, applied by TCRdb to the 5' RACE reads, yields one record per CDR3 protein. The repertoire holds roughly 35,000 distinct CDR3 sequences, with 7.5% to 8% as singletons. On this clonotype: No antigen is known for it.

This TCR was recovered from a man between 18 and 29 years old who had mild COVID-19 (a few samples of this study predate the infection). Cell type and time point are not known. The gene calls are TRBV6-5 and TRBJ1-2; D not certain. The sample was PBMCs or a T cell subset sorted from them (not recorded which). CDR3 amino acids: CASSYLPVFYGYTF. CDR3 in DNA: TGTGCCAGCAGTTACCTTCCAGTCTTCTATGGCTACACCTTC.